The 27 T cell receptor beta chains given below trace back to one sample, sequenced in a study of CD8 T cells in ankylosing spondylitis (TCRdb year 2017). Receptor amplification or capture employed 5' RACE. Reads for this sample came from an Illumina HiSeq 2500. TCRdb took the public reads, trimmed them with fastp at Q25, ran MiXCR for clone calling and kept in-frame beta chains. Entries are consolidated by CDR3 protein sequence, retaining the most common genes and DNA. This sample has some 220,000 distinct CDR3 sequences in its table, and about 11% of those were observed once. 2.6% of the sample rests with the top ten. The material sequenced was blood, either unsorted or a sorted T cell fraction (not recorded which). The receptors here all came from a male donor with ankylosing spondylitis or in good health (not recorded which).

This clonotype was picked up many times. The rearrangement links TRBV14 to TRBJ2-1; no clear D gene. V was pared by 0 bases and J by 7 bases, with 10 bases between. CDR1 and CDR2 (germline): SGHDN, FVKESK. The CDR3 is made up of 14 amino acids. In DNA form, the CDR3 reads TGTGCCAGCAGCCAAGACCGGCTTGGGAATGAGCAGTTCTTC. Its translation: CASSQDRLGNEQFF.

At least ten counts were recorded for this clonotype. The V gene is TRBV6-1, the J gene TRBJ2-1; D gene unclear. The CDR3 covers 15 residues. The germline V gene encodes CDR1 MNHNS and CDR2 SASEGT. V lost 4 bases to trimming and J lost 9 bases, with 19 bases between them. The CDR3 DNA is TGTGCCAGCAGTGTGCGCCCTCCTAAGGTCCTTGAGCAGTTCTTC. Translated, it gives CASSVRPPKVLEQFF.

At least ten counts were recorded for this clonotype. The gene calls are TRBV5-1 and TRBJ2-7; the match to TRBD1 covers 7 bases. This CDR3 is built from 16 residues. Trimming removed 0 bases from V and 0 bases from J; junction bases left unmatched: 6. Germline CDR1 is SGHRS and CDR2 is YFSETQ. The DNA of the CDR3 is TGCGCCAGCAGCTTGGTCCCGGGACAGAGCTCCTACGAGCAGTACTTC. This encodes CASSLVPGQSSYEQYF.

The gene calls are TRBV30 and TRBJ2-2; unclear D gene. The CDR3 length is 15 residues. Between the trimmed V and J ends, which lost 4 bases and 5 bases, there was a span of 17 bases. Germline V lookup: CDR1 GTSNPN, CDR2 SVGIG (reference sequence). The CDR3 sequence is CAWITAGPKTGELFF. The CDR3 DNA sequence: TGTGCCTGGATCACGGCAGGTCCCAAGACCGGGGAGCTGTTTTTT.

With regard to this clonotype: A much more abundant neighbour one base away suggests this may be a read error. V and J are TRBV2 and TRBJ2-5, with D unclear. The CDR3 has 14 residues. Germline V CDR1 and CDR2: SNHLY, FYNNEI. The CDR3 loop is CTSSLLGWTETQYF. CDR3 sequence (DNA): TGTACCAGCAGCCTATTAGGGTGGACGGAGACCCAGTACTTC.

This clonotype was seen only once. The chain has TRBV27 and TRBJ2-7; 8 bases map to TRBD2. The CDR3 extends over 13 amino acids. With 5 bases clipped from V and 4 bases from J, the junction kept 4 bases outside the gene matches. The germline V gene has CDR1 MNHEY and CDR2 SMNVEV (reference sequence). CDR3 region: CASSRAGDYEQYF. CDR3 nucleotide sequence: TGTGCCAGCAGTCGAGCGGGAGATTACGAGCAGTACTTC.

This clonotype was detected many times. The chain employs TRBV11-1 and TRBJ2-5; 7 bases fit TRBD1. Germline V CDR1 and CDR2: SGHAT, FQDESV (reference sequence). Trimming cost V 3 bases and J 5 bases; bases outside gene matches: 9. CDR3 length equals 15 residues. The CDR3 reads CASSFTGTVGETQYF. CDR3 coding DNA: TGTGCCAGCAGCTTTACCGGGACAGTTGGCGAGACCCAGTACTTC.

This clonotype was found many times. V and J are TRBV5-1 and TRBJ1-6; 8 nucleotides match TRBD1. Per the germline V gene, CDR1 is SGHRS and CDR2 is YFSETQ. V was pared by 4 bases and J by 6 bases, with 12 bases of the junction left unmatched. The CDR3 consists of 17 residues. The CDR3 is CASSPGGAGGSNSPLHF. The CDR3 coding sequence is TGCGCCAGCAGCCCCGGTGGAGCAGGGGGCAGTAATTCACCCCTCCACTTT.

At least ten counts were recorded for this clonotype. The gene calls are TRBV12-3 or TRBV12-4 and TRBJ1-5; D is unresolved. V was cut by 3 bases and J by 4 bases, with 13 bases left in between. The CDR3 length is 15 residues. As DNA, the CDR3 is TGTGCCAGCAGTTTTGCTGGTGCCCATAATCAGCCCCAGCATTTT. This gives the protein CASSFAGAHNQPQHF.

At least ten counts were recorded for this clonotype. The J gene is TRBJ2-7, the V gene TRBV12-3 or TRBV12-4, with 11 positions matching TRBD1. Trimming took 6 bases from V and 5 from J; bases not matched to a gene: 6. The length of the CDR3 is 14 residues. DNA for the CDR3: TGTGCCAGCAGCACCGGGACAGGGGGGAACGAGCAGTACTTC. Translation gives CASSTGTGGNEQYF.

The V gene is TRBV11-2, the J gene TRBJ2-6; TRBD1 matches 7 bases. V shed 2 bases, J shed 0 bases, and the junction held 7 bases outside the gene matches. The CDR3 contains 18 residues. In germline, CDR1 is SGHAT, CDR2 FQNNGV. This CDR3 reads CASSLHPDRSSGANVLTF. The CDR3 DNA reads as TGTGCCAGCAGCTTACATCCGGACAGGAGCTCTGGGGCCAACGTCCTGACTTTC.

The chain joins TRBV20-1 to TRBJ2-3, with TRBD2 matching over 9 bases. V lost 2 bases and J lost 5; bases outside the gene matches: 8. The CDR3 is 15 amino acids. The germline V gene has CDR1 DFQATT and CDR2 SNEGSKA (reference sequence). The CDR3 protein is CSARTGGGALDTQYF. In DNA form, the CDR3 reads TGCAGTGCTAGAACCGGCGGGGGGGCCTTAGATACGCAGTATTTT.

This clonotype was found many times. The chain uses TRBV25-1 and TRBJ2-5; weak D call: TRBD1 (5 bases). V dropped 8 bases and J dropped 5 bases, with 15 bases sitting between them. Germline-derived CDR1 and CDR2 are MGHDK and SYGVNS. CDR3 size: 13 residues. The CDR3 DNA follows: TGTGCCAGCCGCGTCTGGGGCGAGGAGACCCAGTACTTC. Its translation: CASRVWGEETQYF.

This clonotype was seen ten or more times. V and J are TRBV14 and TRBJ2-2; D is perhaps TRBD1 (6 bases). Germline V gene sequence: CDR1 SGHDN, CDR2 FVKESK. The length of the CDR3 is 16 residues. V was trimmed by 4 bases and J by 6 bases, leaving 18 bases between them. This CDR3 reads CASSLGGQWYPGELFF. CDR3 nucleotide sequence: TGTGCCAGCAGCCTCGGCGGACAGTGGTACCCCGGGGAGCTGTTTTTT.

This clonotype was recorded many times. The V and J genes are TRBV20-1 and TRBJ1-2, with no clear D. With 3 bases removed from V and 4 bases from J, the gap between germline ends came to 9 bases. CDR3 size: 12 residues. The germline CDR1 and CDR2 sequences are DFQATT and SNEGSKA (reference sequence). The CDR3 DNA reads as TGCAGTGCTAGCCACGTTTCCTATGGCTACACCTTC. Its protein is CSASHVSYGYTF.

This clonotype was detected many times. The chain's CDR3 is CASSGGNEAFF. Written as DNA, the CDR3 is TGTGCCAGCAGCGGTGGGAATGAAGCTTTCTTT. The rearrangement links TRBV6-4 to TRBJ1-1; the D is unclear. CDR1 and CDR2 from the germline V gene are MRHNA and SNTAGT. V dropped 6 bases and J dropped 7 bases, with 9 bases sitting between them. CDR3 size: 11 residues.

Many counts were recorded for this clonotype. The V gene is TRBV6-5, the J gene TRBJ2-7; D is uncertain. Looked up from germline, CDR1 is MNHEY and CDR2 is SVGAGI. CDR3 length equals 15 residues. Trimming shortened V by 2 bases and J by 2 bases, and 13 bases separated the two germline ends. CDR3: CASSYTSPRTYEQYF. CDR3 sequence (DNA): TGTGCCAGCAGTTACACCAGCCCCAGAACCTACGAGCAGTACTTC.

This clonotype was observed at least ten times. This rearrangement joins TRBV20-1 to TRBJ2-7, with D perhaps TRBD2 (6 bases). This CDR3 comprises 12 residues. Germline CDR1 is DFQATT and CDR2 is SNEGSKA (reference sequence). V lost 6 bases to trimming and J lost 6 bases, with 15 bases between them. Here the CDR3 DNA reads TGCAGTGCCAGCGGCGGGACCTTCGAGCAGTACTTC. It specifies CSASGGTFEQYF.

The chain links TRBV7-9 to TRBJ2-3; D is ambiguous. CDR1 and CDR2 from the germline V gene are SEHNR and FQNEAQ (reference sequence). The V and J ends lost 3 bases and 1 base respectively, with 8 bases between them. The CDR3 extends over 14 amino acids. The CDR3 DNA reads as TGTGCCAGCAGCTTTGGGCCAGGCACAGATACGCAGTATTTT. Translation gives CASSFGPGTDTQYF.

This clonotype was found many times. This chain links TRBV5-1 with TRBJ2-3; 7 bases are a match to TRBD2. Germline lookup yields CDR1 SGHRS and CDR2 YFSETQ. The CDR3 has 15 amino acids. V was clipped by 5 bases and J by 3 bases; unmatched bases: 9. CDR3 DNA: TGCGCCAGCAGTTTTGGCGGGGGTTGGACAGATACGCAGTATTTT. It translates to CASSFGGGWTDTQYF.

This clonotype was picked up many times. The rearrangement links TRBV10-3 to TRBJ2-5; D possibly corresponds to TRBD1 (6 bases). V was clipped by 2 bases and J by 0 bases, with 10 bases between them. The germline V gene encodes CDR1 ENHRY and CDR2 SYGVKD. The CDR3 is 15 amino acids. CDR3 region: CAISERDTYQETQYF. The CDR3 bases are TGTGCCATCAGTGAGCGGGACACGTACCAAGAGACCCAGTACTTC.

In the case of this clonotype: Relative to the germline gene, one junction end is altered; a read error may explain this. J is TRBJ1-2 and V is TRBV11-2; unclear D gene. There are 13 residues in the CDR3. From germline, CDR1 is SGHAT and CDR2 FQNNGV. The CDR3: CVSSLEGYYGYTF. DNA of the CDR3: TGTGTCAGCAGCTTAGAGGGTTACTATGGCTACACCTTC.

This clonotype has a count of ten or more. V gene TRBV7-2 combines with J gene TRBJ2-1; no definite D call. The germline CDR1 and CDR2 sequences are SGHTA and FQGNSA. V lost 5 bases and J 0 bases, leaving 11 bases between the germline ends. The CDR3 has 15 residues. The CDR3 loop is CASSDGPNSYNEQFF. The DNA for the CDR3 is TGTGCCAGCAGCGATGGACCAAACTCCTACAATGAGCAGTTCTTC.

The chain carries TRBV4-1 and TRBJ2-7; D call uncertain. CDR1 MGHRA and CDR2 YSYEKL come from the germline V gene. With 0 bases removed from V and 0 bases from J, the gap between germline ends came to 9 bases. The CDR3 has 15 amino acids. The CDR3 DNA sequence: TGCGCCAGCAGCCAAGAGAAGGATAGCTCCTACGAGCAGTACTTC. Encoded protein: CASSQEKDSSYEQYF.

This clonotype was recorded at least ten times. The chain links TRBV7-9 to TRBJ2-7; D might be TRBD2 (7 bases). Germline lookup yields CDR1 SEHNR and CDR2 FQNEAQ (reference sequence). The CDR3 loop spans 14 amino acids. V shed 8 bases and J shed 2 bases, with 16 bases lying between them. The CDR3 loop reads CASAAGASTYEQYF. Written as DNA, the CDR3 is TGTGCCAGCGCGGCGGGGGCTTCTACCTACGAGCAGTACTTC.

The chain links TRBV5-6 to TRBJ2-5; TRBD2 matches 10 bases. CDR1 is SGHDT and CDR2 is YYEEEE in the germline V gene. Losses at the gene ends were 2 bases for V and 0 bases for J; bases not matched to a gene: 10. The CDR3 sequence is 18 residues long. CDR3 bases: TGTGCCAGCAGCTTCGGGCTCCGGACTAGCGGATACCAAGAGACCCAGTACTTC. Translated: CASSFGLRTSGYQETQYF.

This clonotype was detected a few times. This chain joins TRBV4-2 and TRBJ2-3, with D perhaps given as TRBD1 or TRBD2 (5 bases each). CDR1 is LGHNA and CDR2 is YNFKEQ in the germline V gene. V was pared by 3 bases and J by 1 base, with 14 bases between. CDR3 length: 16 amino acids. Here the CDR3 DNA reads TGTGCCAGCAGCCAGGGGCTGGGAGATGGCACAGATACGCAGTATTTT. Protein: CASSQGLGDGTDTQYF.